This TCR beta chain is from a study of CD8 T cells in ankylosing spondylitis (dated by TCRdb to the late 2010s). Background for the entire study: The study set out to find disease-linked TCR variants by profiling T cell receptor beta repertoires in ankylosing spondylitis patients and healthy donors. The full study cohort was made up of about 24 ankylosing spondylitis patients and over 90 healthy donors. Peripheral blood samples were taken, and synovial fluid was additionally collected from ankylosing spondylitis patients.

This clonotype occurred a few times. This clone's antigen is unknown. No per-base quality is available; no much larger clone lies one base away. Trimming takes 3 bases from V and 4 bases from J, and the germline ends sit 16 bases apart. CDR1 MDHEN and CDR2 SYDVKM were looked up in the germline V gene. The CDR3 has 15 amino acids, counting the end cysteine and phenylalanine. Just the 45-base CDR3 DNA is kept, in frame starting at base 1. For sequencing, an Illumina HiSeq 2500 was employed. Quantitative 5'-RACE with molecular barcodes was the method used to prepare the TCR beta libraries. From the authors' description of their analysis: A new computational method, built on a probabilistic model of VDJ rearrangement, was used to identify disease-linked TCR variants. TCRdb passed the public sequencing reads through fastp at Q25 and MiXCR, retaining productive beta sequences. Duplicate CDR3 protein sequences are folded into a single record with the most common DNA and genes. The V and J calls reflect TCRdb's pipeline rather than the authors' work. This sample lists 290,000 or so distinct CDR3 sequences; less than 25% were detected once. The top ten clones comprise 3% to 4% of the sample.

The research as a whole found: Some TCR beta motif variants had previously been reported in synovial fluid and blood of reactive arthritis patients, which suggested common disease-initiation mechanisms. The disease-linked clones were reported to be significantly enriched in matched synovial fluid samples from ankylosing spondylitis patients. In peripheral blood, the disease-linked clones were found at relatively low frequencies and had a CD8+ phenotype. A TCR beta motif made up of about eight highly homologous amino acid variants appeared to be characteristic of blood from ankylosing spondylitis patients.

The TCR was taken from a female donor with ankylosing spondylitis or in good health (not recorded which). Sample: blood, either unsorted or a sorted T cell fraction (not recorded which). The rearrangement combines TRBV28 with TRBJ2-7; the D gene is possibly TRBD1, with 6 bases matching. In nucleotide form, the sequence is TGTGCCAGCAGTTTGGCCCAGGACAGAGGATACGAGCAGTACTTC. It codes for CASSLAQDRGYEQYF.